Listed below are T cell receptor beta chains from one sample, sequenced in a study of PD-1 blockade in classical Hodgkin lymphoma. Using immunoSEQ multiplex PCR, the repertoire was profiled, and TCRdb retains in-frame clones only, with some absent. The sample gives about 98,000 clones, approximately 92% of which show up once; 2.8% is in the top ten. Sequenced here: peripheral blood mononuclear cells (PBMCs), sampled at baseline. Receptor source: a human donor with classical Hodgkin lymphoma. Each CDR3 is given with its conserved first and last residue. Fields, in order: clone size, V gene, D gene, J gene, CDR3 protein, CDR3 DNA. The D gene is left open where the match is weak. Some rows have no size entry. The others give once, few or many, or a class for an expanded clone.

-	TRBV5-4	-	TRBJ2-7	CASSFGFGYEQYF	TGTGCCAGCAGCTTTGGCTTTGGGTACGAGCAGTACTTC
-	TRBV27	TRBD2	TRBJ2-1	CASSPGTGGYNEQFF	TGTGCCAGCAGCCCAGGGACGGGAGGGTACAATGAGCAGTTCTTC
-	TRBV5-4	-	TRBJ2-5	CATLTKGIQETQYF	TGTGCCACCCTTACAAAGGGGATCCAAGAGACCCAGTACTTC
-	TRBV4-1	-	TRBJ2-1	CASSQGPSYNEQFF	TGCGCCAGCAGCCAAGGGCCTTCCTACAATGAGCAGTTCTTC
-	TRBV27	-	TRBJ1-5	CASSSGAGGQPQHF	TGTGCCAGCAGTTCGGGGGCGGGGGGTCAGCCCCAGCATTTT
-	TRBV27	-	TRBJ2-7	CASSLSTGGYEQYF	TGTGCCAGCAGTTTAAGTACTGGGGGCTACGAGCAGTACTTC
once	TRBV27	-	TRBJ2-4	CASSSQIPRVGIQYF	TGTGCCAGCAGCTCCCAGATCCCCCGGGTTGGCATTCAGTACTTC
few	TRBV12-5	-	TRBJ1-5	CASGGDGSNQPQHF	TGTGCTAGTGGTGGAGACGGCAGCAATCAGCCCCAGCATTTT
once	TRBV30	-	TRBJ1-1	CAWSRAWDTEAFF	TGTGCCTGGAGTCGGGCCTGGGACACTGAAGCTTTCTTT
-	TRBV25-1	-	TRBJ2-2	CASSEYGTLRTGELFF	TGTGCCAGCAGTGAATACGGGACACTCAGAACCGGGGAGCTGTTTTTT
few	TRBV9	TRBD1	TRBJ2-7	CASSGGPGQDDEQYF	TGTGCCAGCAGCGGAGGCCCGGGACAGGACGACGAGCAGTACTTC
-	TRBV9	-	TRBJ2-3	CASTKYLATESDTQYF	TGTGCCAGCACAAAGTACCTCGCCACAGAATCAGATACGCAGTATTTT
-	TRBV30	-	TRBJ1-2	CAWSVRVSGGYTF	TGTGCCTGGAGTGTACGGGTATCGGGCGGCTACACCTTC
-	TRBV5-1	TRBD1	TRBJ1-2	CASSLPTGTGDITF	TGCGCCAGCAGCCTTCCCACCGGGACAGGGGATATCACCTTC
-	TRBV18	-	TRBJ2-7	CASSPLEGAYEQYF	TGTGCCAGCTCACCACTTGAGGGGGCCTACGAGCAGTACTTC
-	TRBV6-5	-	TRBJ1-1	CASSYFGPGRNTEAFF	TGTGCCAGCAGTTACTTTGGCCCAGGGAGGAACACTGAAGCTTTCTTT
-	TRBV19	-	TRBJ1-1	CASSTGRTDMNTEAFF	TGTGCCAGTAGTACCGGCCGGACAGACATGAACACTGAAGCTTTCTTT
-	TRBV27	TRBD1	TRBJ2-1	CASSSRDRWILKFF	TGTGCCAGCAGCTCCCGGGACAGGTGGATTCTGAAGTTCTTC
-	TRBV7-9	-	TRBJ2-5	CASSPQDQETQYF	TGTGCCAGCAGCCCGCAGGACCAAGAGACCCAGTACTTC
-	TRBV19	TRBD2	TRBJ2-1	CASKGLAGLQDNEQFF	TGTGCCAGTAAGGGACTAGCGGGACTTCAGGACAATGAGCAGTTCTTC
-	TRBV19	TRBD2	TRBJ2-7	CASSPPAGGYEQYF	TGTGCCAGTAGCCCTCCAGCGGGAGGGTACGAGCAGTACTTC
-	TRBV9	-	TRBJ2-7	CASSPRTLPYEQYF	TGTGCCAGCAGCCCCCGGACGCTACCTTACGAGCAGTACTTC
-	TRBV6-5	-	TRBJ1-2	CASRLALGIYGYTF	TGTGCCAGCAGGCTAGCCTTAGGGATCTATGGCTACACCTTC
-	TRBV13	TRBD2	TRBJ2-7	CASSPDSGTYEQYF	TGTGCCAGCAGCCCGGATAGCGGGACCTACGAGCAGTACTTC
-	TRBV6-5	-	TRBJ2-7	CASSYEGTDLNYF	TGTGCCAGCAGTTACGAAGGAACAGACCTTAATTACTTC
-	TRBV19	-	TRBJ1-1	CASSFMDRQIGAFF	TGTGCCAGTAGTTTTATGGACCGCCAAATTGGAGCTTTCTTT